This is a list of T cell receptor beta chains from one sample in a study of cytotoxic CD8 clonotypes in ibrutinib-treated CLL. Assay: immunoSEQ multiplex PCR; the TCRdb copy retains only in-frame clones and omits some. The table shows approximately 280,000 clones, with 70% to 80% occurring only once. Material: PBMCs, obtained at disease progression, from a patient treated with ibrutinib. The receptors originated from a human donor with chronic lymphocytic leukemia. Each CDR3 is given with its conserved first and last residue. The order of the fields is clone size, J gene, V gene, D gene, CDR3 protein, CDR3 DNA. A D gene is named only where the DNA matches it firmly. A clone size is listed for some rows: how often the clone was seen (once, few, many), or a class if it is expanded.

size: -
J: TRBJ1-1
V: TRBV10-1
D: TRBD1
CDR3: CASSPGQGGTEAFF
DNA: TGCGCCAGCAGTCCCGGACAGGGGGGCACTGAAGCTTTCTTT

size: -
J: TRBJ1-5
V: TRBV19
D: TRBD1
CDR3: CASSTWTGIFRQPQHF
DNA: TGTGCCAGTAGTACCTGGACAGGGATATTCCGTCAGCCCCAGCATTTT

size: -
J: TRBJ2-7
V: TRBV23-1
D: -
CDR3: CASSQSERNYEQYF
DNA: TGCGCCAGCAGTCAATCGGAAAGGAACTACGAGCAGTACTTC

size: -
J: TRBJ2-3
V: TRBV2
D: -
CDR3: CASKTETQYF
DNA: TGTGCCAGCAAAACCGAAACGCAGTATTTT

size: -
J: TRBJ1-2
V: TRBV29-1
D: -
CDR3: CSVVGQNYGYTF
DNA: TGCAGCGTTGTTGGACAGAACTATGGCTACACCTTC

size: -
J: TRBJ2-1
V: TRBV5-1
D: -
CDR3: CASWAGSEQFF
DNA: TGCGCCAGCTGGGCAGGGAGTGAGCAGTTCTTC

size: -
J: TRBJ2-5
V: TRBV7-9
D: -
CDR3: CASSLGALETQYF
DNA: TGTGCCAGCAGCTTAGGGGCGTTGGAGACCCAGTACTTC

size: -
J: TRBJ1-2
V: TRBV29-1
D: -
CDR3: CSVEMDSYGYTF
DNA: TGCAGCGTTGAGATGGACAGCTATGGCTACACCTTC

size: once
J: TRBJ1-2
V: TRBV6-1
D: -
CDR3: CASSEEYTLNYGYTF
DNA: TGTGCCAGCAGTGAAGAATACACGCTTAACTATGGCTACACCTTC

size: once
J: TRBJ2-1
V: TRBV5-1
D: TRBD1
CDR3: CASSLDRGHIEQFF
DNA: TGCGCCAGCAGCTTGGACAGGGGGCATATTGAGCAGTTCTTC

size: -
J: TRBJ2-2
V: TRBV27
D: -
CDR3: CASSWMSGHANTGELFF
DNA: TGTGCCAGCAGTTGGATGTCGGGACACGCGAACACCGGGGAGCTGTTTTTT

size: -
J: TRBJ2-4
V: TRBV10-2
D: -
CDR3: CASSLGLRGIQYF
DNA: TGCGCCAGCAGCCTAGGGTTAAGAGGTATTCAGTACTTC

size: few
J: TRBJ1-6
V: TRBV6-1
D: -
CDR3: CASSLRGSPLHF
DNA: TGTGCCAGCAGTTTGAGGGGGTCACCCCTCCACTTT

size: -
J: TRBJ2-6
V: TRBV7-2
D: -
CDR3: CASSSLRQISGANVLTF
DNA: TGTGCCAGCAGCTCCCTACGACAGATCTCTGGGGCCAACGTCCTGACTTTC

size: -
J: TRBJ2-7
V: TRBV11-2
D: -
CDR3: CASSLVPGPYEQYF
DNA: TGTGCCAGCAGCTTAGTTCCAGGCCCCTACGAGCAGTACTTC

size: -
J: TRBJ2-1
V: TRBV18
D: TRBD2
CDR3: CASSLAGSLYNEQFF
DNA: TGTGCCAGCTCTCTAGCGGGGTCTCTCTACAATGAGCAGTTCTTC

size: many
J: TRBJ2-7
V: TRBV7-9
D: -
CDR3: CASSSRNTYEQYF
DNA: TGTGCCAGCAGCTCAAGAAACACCTACGAGCAGTACTTC

size: -
J: TRBJ2-6
V: TRBV6-5
D: -
CDR3: CASSLYPGSGANVLTF
DNA: TGTGCCAGCAGTTTATACCCGGGTTCTGGGGCCAACGTCCTGACTTTC

size: -
J: TRBJ2-7
V: TRBV6-5
D: TRBD1
CDR3: CASSWGRGPYEQYF
DNA: TGTGCCAGCTCCTGGGGCAGGGGGCCTTACGAGCAGTACTTC

size: -
J: TRBJ2-6
V: TRBV28
D: -
CDR3: CASSLGGSGANVLTF
DNA: TGTGCCAGCAGTTTGGGAGGCTCTGGGGCCAACGTCCTGACTTTC

size: once
J: TRBJ2-1
V: TRBV6-1
D: TRBD1
CDR3: CASSEIGQGVAGEQFF
DNA: TGTGCCAGCAGTGAAATTGGACAGGGGGTTGCGGGTGAGCAGTTCTTC

size: -
J: TRBJ2-6
V: TRBV4-1
D: -
CDR3: CASSQDGYRVGVLTF
DNA: TGCGCCAGCAGCCAAGATGGGTACAGGGTCGGCGTCCTGACTTTC